This TCR beta chain was sequenced in a study of blood T cells in healthy people across ages. Study-wide findings and caveats: Leaving the PBMCs unsorted stopped any conclusive comparison of naive versus antigen-experienced cells.

Deletions cut 0 bases from V and 5 bases from J, with 16 bases between. Germline V gene sequence: CDR1 LNHNV, CDR2 YYDKDF (reference sequence). The CDR3 runs to 16 residues. As regards this clonotype: Its specificity is unknown.

A J-beta primer mix and a sample-barcoded 5' primer were used in a second PCR of roughly 6 to 11 cycles. Through a template-switch adaptor with 12 random nucleotides, each cDNA molecule received a tag. TCRdb ran MiXCR on the 5' RACE reads and lists one entry per CDR3 protein. The repertoire holds 1 million to 1.2 million distinct CDR3 sequences, with roughly two fifths as singletons. The specimen sequenced was blood. The chain uses TRBV15 and TRBJ1-1; D is unresolved. This TCR derives from a young man in good health. The CDR3 region is CATSRDRRTTRTEAFF. DNA for the CDR3: TGTGCCACCAGCAGAGATCGGAGGACCACGAGGACTGAAGCTTTCTTT.